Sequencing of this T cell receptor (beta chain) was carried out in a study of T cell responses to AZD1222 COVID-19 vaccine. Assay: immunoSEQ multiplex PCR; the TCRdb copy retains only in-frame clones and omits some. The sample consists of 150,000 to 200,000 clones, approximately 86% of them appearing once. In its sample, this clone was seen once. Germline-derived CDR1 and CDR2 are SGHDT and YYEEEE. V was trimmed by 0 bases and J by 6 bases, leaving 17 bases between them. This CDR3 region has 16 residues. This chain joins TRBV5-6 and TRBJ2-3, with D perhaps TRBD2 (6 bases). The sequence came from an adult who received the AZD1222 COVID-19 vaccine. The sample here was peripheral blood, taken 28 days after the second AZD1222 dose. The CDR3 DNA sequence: TGTGCCAGCAGCTTGGCCGGGGGAGAGTTCGCGGATACGCAGTATTTT. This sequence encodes CASSLAGGEFADTQYF.